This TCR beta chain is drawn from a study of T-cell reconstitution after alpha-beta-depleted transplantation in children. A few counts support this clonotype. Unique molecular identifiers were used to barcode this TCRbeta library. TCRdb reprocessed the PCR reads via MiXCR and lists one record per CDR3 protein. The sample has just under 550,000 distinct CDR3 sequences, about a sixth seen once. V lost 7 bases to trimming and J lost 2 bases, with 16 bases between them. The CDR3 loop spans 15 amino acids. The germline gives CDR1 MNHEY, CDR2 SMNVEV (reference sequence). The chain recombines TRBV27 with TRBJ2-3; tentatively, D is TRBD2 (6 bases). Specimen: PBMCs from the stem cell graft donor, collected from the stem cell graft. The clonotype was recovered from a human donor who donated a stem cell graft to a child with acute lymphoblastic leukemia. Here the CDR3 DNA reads TGTGCCAGCACCAGAAAAAGGGAGGCCACAGATACGCAGTATTTT. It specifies CASTRKREATDTQYF.